This T cell receptor (beta chain) came from a study of T cell repertoires in cytomegalovirus infection. Overall study: Indications of both CMV infection and matching HLA type were provided by public TCR beta signatures. General study points: Public TCR beta family frequency separated CMV-and-HLA carriers, including in an independent cohort. The ex vivo response showed dominance by HLA-C-restricted CMV-specific TCR beta clonotypes.

V gave up 4 bases and J gave up 3 bases; unmatched junction bases: 11. This CDR3 is built from 16 residues. Germline V gives CDR1 MNHEY, CDR2 SVGEGT. TCRdb redid the calling of the reads with MiXCR, one entry per CDR3 protein. The sample has roughly 700,000 distinct CDR3 sequences, roughly 30% seen once. This clonotype occurred once. Its antigen remains unknown. This chain links TRBV6-2 or TRBV6-3 with TRBJ2-7, with 8 bases that match TRBD2. The TCR originated in a human donor in good health (CMV status not recorded). Some clones in this sample may be carry-over from other donors' samples. This specimen consisted of cultured PBMCs, obtained from culture after CMV antigen stimulation. CDR3 in DNA: TGTGCCAGCAGTTTCGAGATCAGGACTAGCCTCTACGAGCAGTACTTC. Amino acids: CASSFEIRTSLYEQYF.